A single sample is the source of the 27 T cell receptor beta chains below, sequenced in a study of shared clonotypes between healthy human individuals. Naive-designated CD8 cells lacked CD45RO, were positively enriched for CCR7, and omitted terminally differentiated effector memory CD45RA+ cells. TCRdb keeps only in-frame clones here, not all; method: immunoSEQ multiplex PCR. This table holds about 610,000 clones, approximately 96% found once. Sequencing input: naive CD8+ T cells sorted from blood. Receptor source: a woman aged 25 to 39 in good health.

This chain joins TRBV15 and TRBJ2-1; D possibly corresponds to TRBD2 (6 bases). This CDR3 contains 15 residues. Between the trimmed V and J ends, which lost 3 bases and 3 bases, there was a span of 12 bases. CDR1 is LNHNV, CDR2 YYDKDF, per germline (reference sequence). The DNA of the CDR3 is TGTGCCACCAGCAGCCGGGACTCCTACTACAATGAGCAGTTCTTC. This translates into CATSSRDSYYNEQFF.

The chain has TRBV5-4 and TRBJ2-1; D unresolved. The ends were cut back, 4 bases at V and 9 bases at J, with 8 bases in the middle. CDR3 length: 11 amino acids. Germline V lookup: CDR1 SGHNT, CDR2 YYREEE (reference sequence). CDR3 DNA sequence: TGTGCCAGCAGCCGTTATACTGAGCAGTTCTTC. This encodes CASSRYTEQFF.

The chain carries TRBV2 and TRBJ2-3; D perhaps matches TRBD2 (6 bases). The CDR3 runs to 13 residues. Between the trimmed V and J ends, which lost 7 bases and 3 bases, there was a span of 11 bases. Per germline, CDR1 SNHLY and CDR2 FYNNEI. The CDR3 loop reads CASTLAETDTQYF. In DNA form, the CDR3 reads TGTGCCAGCACTTTAGCGGAAACAGATACGCAGTATTTT.

V usage is TRBV6-6 and J usage is TRBJ1-2; 8 bases map to TRBD1. The V segment lost 5 bases and the J segment 6 bases; nucleotides outside the gene matches: 11. The V gene's germline CDR1 is MNHNY and CDR2 SVGAGI (reference sequence). The CDR3 is 15 amino acids. CDR3 sequence: CASSPTGGNYDGYTF. CDR3 coding DNA: TGTGCCAGCAGTCCCACAGGGGGTAACTATGATGGCTACACCTTC.

The rearrangement uses TRBV7-2 and TRBJ2-4, with 8 positions matching TRBD1. This CDR3 spans 18 amino acids. J was trimmed by 0 bases and V by 6 bases; bases with no gene match: 13. The germline V gene encodes CDR1 SGHTA and CDR2 FQGNSA. The CDR3 here is CASRSGQGEGLAKNIQYF. The CDR3 DNA sequence: TGTGCCAGCAGATCCGGACAGGGTGAGGGCCTAGCCAAAAACATTCAGTACTTC.

This sequence joins TRBV10-3 and TRBJ2-7; tentatively, D is TRBD1 (6 bases). Trimming took off 6 bases at V and 5 bases at J, with 14 bases between the two ends. The CDR3 covers 13 residues. Germline V gene sequence: CDR1 ENHRY, CDR2 SYGVKD. The CDR3 region is CAIRHRVTDEQYF. The DNA for the CDR3 is TGTGCCATCAGACACAGGGTTACCGACGAGCAGTACTTC.

The V gene is TRBV15, the J gene TRBJ2-1; D might be TRBD2 (6 bases). The CDR3 runs 13 residues. The germline V and J ends were trimmed by 5 bases and 7 bases, with 12 bases remaining between them. CDR1 LNHNV and CDR2 YYDKDF come from the germline V gene (reference sequence). As DNA, the CDR3 is TGTGCCACCAGCCAGAATAGCGGTAATGAGCAGTTCTTC. Translating gives CATSQNSGNEQFF.

The chain joins TRBV27 to TRBJ2-5; 9 bases are shared with TRBD1. V was pared by 2 bases and J by 3 bases, with 4 bases of the junction left unmatched. Germline values: CDR1 MNHEY, CDR2 SMNVEV (reference sequence). There are 15 residues in the CDR3. CDR3 sequence (DNA): TGTGCCAGCAGTTTAGTGGGGACAGGGAAAGAGACCCAGTACTTC. Protein sequence: CASSLVGTGKETQYF.

V and J are TRBV30 and TRBJ2-5; D might be TRBD2 (5 bases). Germline CDR1 and CDR2: GTSNPN and SVGIG (reference sequence). This CDR3 spans 14 amino acids. Trimming stripped 3 bases from V and 0 bases from J, with 11 bases between. CDR3 bases: TGTGCCTGGAGCCGGATGGGAGACCAAGAGACCCAGTACTTC. Residues: CAWSRMGDQETQYF.

The V gene is TRBV28, the J gene TRBJ1-2; D not resolved. Germline V lookup: CDR1 MDHEN, CDR2 SYDVKM. The CDR3 has 15 residues. The V end lost 1 base, the J end lost 0 bases, and 9 bases lay between the germline ends. In DNA form, the CDR3 reads TGTGCCAGCAGTTTATACACAGACCCTAACTATGGCTACACCTTC. It encodes CASSLYTDPNYGYTF.

Turning to this clone: One end of the junction varies from germline; a read error may be responsible. This chain links TRBV5-1 with TRBJ2-3, with TRBD1 as a possible D gene (5 bases). This CDR3 spans 14 amino acids. Germline values: CDR1 SGHRS, CDR2 YFSETQ. This chain's CDR3 is CASNLGQPTDTQYF. DNA for the CDR3: TGCGCCAGCAACTTGGGGCAACCCACAGATACGCAGTATTTT. Supplemented by reference TRBV5-1 and TRBJ2-3, the full variable domain reads KAGVTQTPRYLIKTRGQQVTLSCSPISGHRSVSWYQQTPGQGLQFLFEYFSETQRNKGNFPGRFSGRQFSNSRSEMNVSTLELGDSALYLCASNLGQPTDTQYFGPGTRLTVL.

This clone was seen a few times. The rearrangement links TRBV20-1 to TRBJ1-1, with no clear D. Trimming took 2 bases from V and 4 from J, leaving 5 bases between them. There are 11 residues in the CDR3. CDR1 and CDR2 from the germline V gene are DFQATT and SNEGSKA (reference sequence). This CDR3 is CSARRSTEAFF. The CDR3 nucleotides read TGCAGTGCTAGACGGAGCACTGAAGCTTTCTTT.

The chain uses TRBV28 and TRBJ2-7; no firm D call. This CDR3 is built from 16 residues. Germline CDR1 MDHEN, CDR2 SYDVKM. Trimming removed 5 bases from V and 3 bases from J, with 20 bases in between. Here the CDR3 reads CASSNIRVESYYEQYF. Here the CDR3 DNA reads TGTGCCAGCAGTAACATTAGGGTGGAGTCCTACTACGAGCAGTACTTC.

CDR3 in amino acids: CASSDGNEQFF. The CDR3 region has the DNA TGTGCCAGCAGTGATGGGAATGAGCAGTTCTTC. The chain is built from TRBV6-1 and TRBJ2-1; D not certain. The CDR3 length is 11 residues. The germline V gene has CDR1 MNHNS and CDR2 SASEGT. V was trimmed by 3 bases and J by 7 bases, leaving 4 bases between them.

The V gene is TRBV30, the J gene TRBJ2-7, with D possibly being TRBD1 or TRBD2 (5 bases each). Trimming removed 2 bases from V and 3 bases from J, with 14 bases in between. CDR1 is GTSNPN and CDR2 is SVGIG in the germline V gene (reference sequence). The CDR3 runs to 14 residues. The CDR3 nucleotides read TGTGCCTGGAGTTCCGGGACGGGGCGCTACGAGCAGTACTTC. Translated: CAWSSGTGRYEQYF.

This chain joins TRBV29-1 and TRBJ1-1, with D maybe TRBD1 (5 bases). The germline CDR1 and CDR2 sequences are SQVTM and ANQGSEA. The V and J ends lost 2 bases and 0 bases respectively, with 19 bases between them. The CDR3 extends over 17 amino acids. The CDR3 sequence: CSVEPVSDSGVNTEAFF. The CDR3 DNA is TGCAGCGTTGAACCCGTCAGCGACAGTGGGGTGAACACTGAAGCTTTCTTT.

This clone was picked up one time. The chain links TRBV19 to TRBJ1-4; D not resolved. Germline values: CDR1 LNHDA, CDR2 SQIVND (reference sequence). The CDR3 has 13 amino acids. Trimming left V 3 bases short and J 7 bases short, with 9 bases between. CDR3 sequence reads: CASSIWFREKLFF. The CDR3 nucleotides read TGTGCCAGTAGTATCTGGTTCCGTGAAAAACTGTTTTTT.

The chain joins TRBV19 to TRBJ2-7; 10 positions match TRBD2. CDR3 length: 15 residues. The germline V gene encodes CDR1 LNHDA and CDR2 SQIVND (reference sequence). V dropped 5 bases and J dropped 0; count of bases not matched to a gene: 4. The CDR3 spells CASSSSGGSSYEQYF. CDR3 DNA sequence: TGTGCCAGTAGTTCTAGCGGGGGCTCCTCCTACGAGCAGTACTTC.

This sequence joins TRBV13 and TRBJ2-1, with 7 bases identical to TRBD2. The CDR3 runs to 14 residues. Germline CDR1 reads PRHDT; CDR2 reads FYEKMQ (reference sequence). The V gene end was trimmed by 3 bases and the J gene end by 7 bases; junction bases not matched to a gene: 6. CDR3 sequence (DNA): TGTGCCAGCAGCTTCTCGGGAGGCCGGAATGAGCAGTTCTTC. It encodes CASSFSGGRNEQFF.

This chain links TRBV27 with TRBJ2-7; 10 bases fit TRBD2. The CDR3 has 15 amino acids. J was trimmed by 4 bases and V by 3 bases; bases with no gene match: 6. The germline V gene has CDR1 MNHEY and CDR2 SMNVEV (reference sequence). CDR3 residues: CASSLTSGPVYEQYF. As DNA, the CDR3 is TGTGCCAGCAGTTTGACTAGCGGGCCGGTTTACGAGCAGTACTTC.

The chain combines TRBV27 with TRBJ2-5, with D tentatively TRBD2 (6 bases). Germline V gene sequence: CDR1 MNHEY, CDR2 SMNVEV (reference sequence). The length of the CDR3 is 13 residues. V was trimmed by 3 bases and J by 7 bases, leaving 12 bases between them. This CDR3 is CASSLGPGGTQYF. The CDR3 nucleotides are TGTGCCAGCAGTTTGGGCCCCGGGGGGACCCAGTACTTC.

The V gene is TRBV10-1, the J gene TRBJ2-3; D is unclear. This CDR3 has 15 residues. Germline V CDR1 and CDR2: WNHNN, SYGVQD (reference sequence). Trimming shortened V by 7 bases and J by 4 bases, and 18 bases separated the two germline ends. The CDR3 spells CASKPGRFPPDTQYF. As DNA, the CDR3 is TGCGCCAGCAAGCCCGGCCGCTTTCCCCCAGATACGCAGTATTTT.

This chain uses TRBV28 with TRBJ2-2; D is unclear. V was clipped by 7 bases and J by 6 bases, with 15 bases between them. This CDR3 is 14 amino acids long. CDR1 is MDHEN, CDR2 SYDVKM, per germline. CDR3 in DNA: TGTGCCAGCAAATTTACGTCCTACGCCGGGGAGCTGTTTTTT. Translation: CASKFTSYAGELFF.

This clone is a singleton in its sample. This chain joins TRBV6-6 and TRBJ2-7, with TRBD1 identical over 12 bases. Germline lookup yields CDR1 MNHNY and CDR2 SVGAGI (reference sequence). The CDR3 totals 13 residues. The junction had 1 base not matched to a gene; V was cut back by 8 bases and J by 2 bases. CDR3 region: CASGDRGPYEQYF. In DNA form, the CDR3 reads TGTGCCAGCGGGGACAGGGGGCCCTACGAGCAGTACTTC.

The chain joins TRBV28 to TRBJ1-1, with D perhaps matching TRBD1 (6 bases). The CDR3 is 14 amino acids. Trimming took off 3 bases at V and 5 bases at J, with 13 bases between the two ends. Germline assignment: CDR1 MDHEN and CDR2 SYDVKM. The DNA for the CDR3 is TGTGCCAGCAGTTTTCGACCAAGGGGGACTGAAGCTTTCTTT. Its translation: CASSFRPRGTEAFF.

The gene calls are TRBV7-2 and TRBJ2-2; 9 nucleotides match TRBD2. The J segment lost 2 bases and the V segment lost 2 bases, leaving 6 bases of the junction unmatched. The CDR3 contains 17 residues. Germline loops: CDR1 SGHTA, CDR2 FQGNSA. The CDR3 loop is CASSLWASGINTGELFF. The CDR3 DNA is TGTGCCAGCAGCTTATGGGCTAGCGGGATTAACACCGGGGAGCTGTTTTTT.

This chain links TRBV7-9 with TRBJ2-1, with D possibly being TRBD2 (6 bases). V was cut by 5 bases and J by 7 bases, with 12 bases left in between. The CDR3 has 13 residues. CDR1 SEHNR and CDR2 FQNEAQ come from the germline V gene (reference sequence). The CDR3 nucleotides read TGTGCCAGCAGCCGAGGGAGGTCGAATGAGCAGTTCTTC. Translating it yields CASSRGRSNEQFF.